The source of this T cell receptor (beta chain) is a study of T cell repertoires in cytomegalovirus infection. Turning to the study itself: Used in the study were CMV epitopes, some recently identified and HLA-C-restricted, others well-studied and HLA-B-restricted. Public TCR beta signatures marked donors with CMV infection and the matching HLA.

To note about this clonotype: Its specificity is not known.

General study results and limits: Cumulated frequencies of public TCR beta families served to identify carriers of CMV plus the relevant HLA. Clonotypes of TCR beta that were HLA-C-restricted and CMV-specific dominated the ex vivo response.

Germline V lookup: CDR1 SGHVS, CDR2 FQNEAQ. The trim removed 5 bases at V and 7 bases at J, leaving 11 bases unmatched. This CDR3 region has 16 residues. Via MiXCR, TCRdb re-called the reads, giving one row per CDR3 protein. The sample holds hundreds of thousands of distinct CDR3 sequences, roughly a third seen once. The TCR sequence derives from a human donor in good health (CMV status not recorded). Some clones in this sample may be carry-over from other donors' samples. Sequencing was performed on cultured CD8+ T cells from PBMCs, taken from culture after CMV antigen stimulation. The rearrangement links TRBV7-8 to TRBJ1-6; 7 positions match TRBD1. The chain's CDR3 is CASSLREGATNSPLHF. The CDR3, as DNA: TGTGCCAGCAGCCTAAGGGAGGGGGCAACGAATTCACCCCTCCACTTT.